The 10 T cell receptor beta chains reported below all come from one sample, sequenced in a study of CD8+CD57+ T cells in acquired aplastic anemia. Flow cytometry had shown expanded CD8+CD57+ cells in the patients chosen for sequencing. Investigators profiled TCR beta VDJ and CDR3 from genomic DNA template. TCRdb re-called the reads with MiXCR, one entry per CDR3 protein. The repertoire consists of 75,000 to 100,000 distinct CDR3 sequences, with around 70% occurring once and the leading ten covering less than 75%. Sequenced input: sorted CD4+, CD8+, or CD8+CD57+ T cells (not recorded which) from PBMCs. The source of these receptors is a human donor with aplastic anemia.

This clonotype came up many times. The CDR3 DNA is TGCAGTGCTAGAGATAACTACGAAGCTTTCTTT. Translating gives CSARDNYEAFF. The chain has TRBV20-1 and TRBJ1-1, with unresolved D. CDR1 and CDR2 (germline): DFQATT, SNEGSKA (reference sequence). Trimming cost V 0 bases and J 8 bases, with 7 bases left between them. There are 11 residues in the CDR3.

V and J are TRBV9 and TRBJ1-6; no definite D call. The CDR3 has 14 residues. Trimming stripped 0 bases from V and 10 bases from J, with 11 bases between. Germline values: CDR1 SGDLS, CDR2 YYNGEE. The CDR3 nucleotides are TGTGCCAGCAGCGTAGCTACCGATGGCTCACCCCTCCACTTT. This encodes CASSVATDGSPLHF.

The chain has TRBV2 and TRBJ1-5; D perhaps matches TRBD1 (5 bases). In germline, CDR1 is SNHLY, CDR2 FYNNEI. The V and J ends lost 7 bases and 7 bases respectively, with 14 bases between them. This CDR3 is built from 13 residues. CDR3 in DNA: TGTGCCAGCACCGAGACTCGGGGCCAGCCCCAGCATTTT. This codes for CASTETRGQPQHF.

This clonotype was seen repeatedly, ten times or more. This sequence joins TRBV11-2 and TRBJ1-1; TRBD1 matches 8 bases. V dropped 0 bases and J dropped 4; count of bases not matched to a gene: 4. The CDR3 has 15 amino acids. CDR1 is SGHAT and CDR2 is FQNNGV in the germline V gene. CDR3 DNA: TGTGCCAGCAGCTTAGACAGGGGGCTGAGCACTGAAGCTTTCTTT. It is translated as CASSLDRGLSTEAFF.

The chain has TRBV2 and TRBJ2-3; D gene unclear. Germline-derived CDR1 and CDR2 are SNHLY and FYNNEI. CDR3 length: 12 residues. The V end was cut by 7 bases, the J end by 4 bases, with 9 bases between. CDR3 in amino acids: CASKGPADTQYF. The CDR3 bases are TGTGCCAGCAAAGGGCCCGCAGATACGCAGTATTTT.

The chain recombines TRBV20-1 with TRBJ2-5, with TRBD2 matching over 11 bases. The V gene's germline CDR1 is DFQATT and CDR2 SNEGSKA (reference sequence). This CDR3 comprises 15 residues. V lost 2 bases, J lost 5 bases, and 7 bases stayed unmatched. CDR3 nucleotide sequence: TGCAGTGCTAGAAGGGCCCGGACTAGCGGGGAGACCCAGTACTTC. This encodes CSARRARTSGETQYF.

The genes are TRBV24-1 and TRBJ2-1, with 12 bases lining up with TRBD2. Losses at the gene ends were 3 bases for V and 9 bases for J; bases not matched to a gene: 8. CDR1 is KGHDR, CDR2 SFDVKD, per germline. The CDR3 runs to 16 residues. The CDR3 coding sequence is TGTGCCACCAGTGATGGGACACTAGCGGGGGGAGGTGAGCAGTTCTTC. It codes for CATSDGTLAGGGEQFF.

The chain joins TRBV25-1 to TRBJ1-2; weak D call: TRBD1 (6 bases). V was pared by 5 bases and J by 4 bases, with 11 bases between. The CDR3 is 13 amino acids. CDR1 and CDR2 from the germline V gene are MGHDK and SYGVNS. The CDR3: CASSKGGGYGYTF. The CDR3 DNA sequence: TGTGCCAGCAGTAAGGGGGGCGGCTATGGCTACACCTTC.

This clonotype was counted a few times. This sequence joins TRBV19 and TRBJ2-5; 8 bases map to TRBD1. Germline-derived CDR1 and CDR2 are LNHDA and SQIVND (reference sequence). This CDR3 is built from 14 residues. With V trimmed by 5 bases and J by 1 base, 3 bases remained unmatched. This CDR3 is CASSVQGAQETQYF. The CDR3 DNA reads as TGTGCCAGTAGTGTCCAGGGGGCCCAAGAGACCCAGTACTTC.

The CDR3 DNA sequence: TGTGCCAGCAGTTACTCGTGGGGGGACGGGGAGCTGTTTTTT. Amino acids: CASSYSWGDGELFF. The rearrangement links TRBV6-5 to TRBJ2-2, with D possibly TRBD2 on 6 matching bases. Germline values: CDR1 MNHEY, CDR2 SVGAGI. Deletions cut 0 bases from V and 7 bases from J, with 9 bases between. This CDR3 region has 14 residues.